One sample yielded the 22 T cell receptor beta chains listed below, sequenced in a study of control samples from healthy donors and cancer patients. The data were produced by immunoSEQ multiplex PCR, yet TCRdb's version contains in-frame clones alone and is incomplete. The data show 75,000 to 80,000 clones, with around nine tenths seen just once and roughly a tenth held by the top ten. The sequencing sample was made of PBMCs. All receptors come from a woman between 50 and 59 years old with colorectal cancer.

This clone came up a few times. The CDR3 region is CASSLAGGNNSPLHF. For the CDR3, the DNA is TGCGCCAGCAGCTTGGCCGGGGGGAATAATTCACCCCTCCACTTT. The V gene is TRBV5-1, the J gene TRBJ1-6; D may be TRBD1 (5 bases). The V gene lost 0 bases and the J gene lost 5 bases, with 9 bases spanning the gap. The CDR3 runs 15 residues. Germline V gene lookup returns CDR1 SGHRS and CDR2 YFSETQ. Full variable domain (missing parts from reference TRBV5-1 and TRBJ1-6): KAGVTQTPRYLIKTRGQQVTLSCSPISGHRSVSWYQQTPGQGLQFLFEYFSETQRNKGNFPGRFSGRQFSNSRSEMNVSTLELGDSALYLCASSLAGGNNSPLHFGNGTRLTVT.

J is TRBJ2-1 and V is TRBV7-6; TRBD2 matches 8 bases. With V trimmed by 1 base and J by 3 bases, 2 bases remained unmatched. This CDR3 is 15 amino acids long. The germline CDR1 and CDR2 sequences are SGHVS and FNYEAQ. The DNA for the CDR3 is TGTGCCAGCAGCTTAGGTAGCGGGGTCTACAATGAGCAGTTCTTC. Its translation is CASSLGSGVYNEQFF.

This clone has more than one count but fewer than ten. Other DNA sequences in this specimen translate into the identical CDR3. The CDR3 spells CASSQDPNQPQHF. The CDR3 coding sequence is TGCGCCAGCAGCCAAGATCCCAATCAGCCCCAGCATTTT. The chain combines TRBV4-1 with TRBJ1-5; D unresolved. The CDR3 contains 13 residues. Germline CDR1 reads MGHRA; CDR2 reads YSYEKL. Trimming stripped 0 bases from V and 3 bases from J, with 3 bases between.

This sequence joins TRBV9 and TRBJ1-2, with a possible D match to TRBD1 (5 bases). CDR3 length: 11 residues. The V end was cut by 3 bases, the J end by 10 bases, with 10 bases between. Germline V gene data show CDR1 as SGDLS and CDR2 as YYNGEE. The CDR3 protein is CASSGTLHYTF. The CDR3 DNA reads TGTGCCAGCAGCGGGACACTCCACTACACCTTC. Variable domain in full (rest from reference TRBV9 and TRBJ1-2): DSGVTQTPKHLITATGQRVTLRCSPRSGDLSVYWYQQSLDQGLQFLIQYYNGEERAKGNILERFSAQQFPDLHSELNLSSLELGDSALYFCASSGTLHYTFGSGTRLTVV.

This chain joins TRBV12-3 or TRBV12-4 and TRBJ1-1; D possibly corresponds to TRBD1 (5 bases). The CDR3 has 13 amino acids. V lost 6 bases to trimming and J lost 1 base, with 9 bases between them. The CDR3 DNA reads TGTGCCAGCAGGAGGAGGGGGAACACTGAAGCTTTCTTT. Translating gives CASRRRGNTEAFF.

The chain is built from TRBV5-1 and TRBJ1-1, with TRBD1 as a possible D gene (5 bases). This CDR3 spans 13 amino acids. Trimming took off 4 bases at V and 1 base at J, with 8 bases between the two ends. Per germline, CDR1 SGHRS and CDR2 YFSETQ. The CDR3 DNA is TGCGCCAGCAGCGGGGGATGGAACACTGAAGCTTTCTTT. It is translated as CASSGGWNTEAFF.

The chain combines TRBV5-1 with TRBJ1-5; 7 positions match TRBD1. Trimming cost V 0 bases and J 15 bases; bases outside gene matches: 9. Germline lookup yields CDR1 SGHRS and CDR2 YFSETQ. The CDR3 is 13 residues long. The CDR3 sequence is CASSLAPTGTWHF. In DNA form, the CDR3 reads TGCGCCAGCAGCTTGGCCCCGACAGGGACATGGCATTTT.

The chain recombines TRBV5-5 with TRBJ1-6; D possibly corresponds to TRBD1 (6 bases). CDR1 and CDR2 (germline): SGHKS, YYEKEE (reference sequence). V dropped 2 bases and J dropped 5 bases, with 11 bases sitting between them. The CDR3 runs 15 residues. DNA for the CDR3: TGTGCCAGCAGCTTACAGGGTCTCAATAATTCACCCCTCCACTTT. It translates to CASSLQGLNNSPLHF.

This rearrangement joins TRBV7-3 to TRBJ2-3; no firm D call. The CDR3 is 15 amino acids. Germline V CDR1 and CDR2: SGHTA, FQGTGA. Trimming cost V 1 base and J 3 bases, with 11 bases left between them. CDR3 in amino acids: CASSLSGLVTDTQYF. The DNA of the CDR3 is TGTGCCAGCAGCTTAAGTGGGCTAGTAACAGATACGCAGTATTTT.

The chain recombines TRBV6-2 or TRBV6-3 with TRBJ1-1; D unresolved. Trimming shortened V by 5 bases and J by 1 base, and 11 bases separated the two germline ends. The CDR3 is made up of 14 amino acids. Germline V gene data show CDR1 as MNHEY and CDR2 as SVGEGT. This CDR3 is CASSPWAGNTEAFF. CDR3 nucleotide sequence: TGTGCCAGCAGTCCCTGGGCGGGGAACACTGAAGCTTTCTTT.

V gene TRBV28 combines with J gene TRBJ2-3; possible D gene TRBD1, 6 bases. Germline values: CDR1 MDHEN, CDR2 SYDVKM. The CDR3 contains 15 residues. V shed 3 bases and J shed 3 bases, with 13 bases lying between them. DNA for the CDR3: TGTGCCAGCAGTTTTCTCAGGGGCGGGACAGATACGCAGTATTTT. This gives the protein CASSFLRGGTDTQYF.

This clone was found once. This sequence joins TRBV7-8 and TRBJ1-3; D gene unclear. The CDR3 is 17 residues long. The germline gives CDR1 SGHVS, CDR2 FQNEAQ. The germline V and J ends were trimmed by 1 base and 0 bases, with 13 bases remaining between them. For the CDR3, the DNA is TGTGCCAGCAGCTTAGTGGAGGGTGCTCGCTCTGGAAACACCATATATTTT. Translated, it gives CASSLVEGARSGNTIYF.

This clone was counted once. The chain uses TRBV19 and TRBJ2-3; a weak D match, TRBD1 (6 bases). Between the trimmed V and J ends, which lost 3 bases and 3 bases, there was a span of 10 bases. Germline V CDR1 and CDR2: LNHDA, SQIVND (reference sequence). This CDR3 spans 14 amino acids. This CDR3 reads CASSMVDRTDTQYF. For the CDR3, the DNA is TGTGCCAGTAGTATGGTGGACAGAACAGATACGCAGTATTTT.

The chain carries TRBV6-2 or TRBV6-3 and TRBJ2-4, with D uncertain. CDR1 and CDR2 from the germline V gene are MNHEY and SVGEGT. The V end lost 0 bases, the J end lost 8 bases, and 8 bases lay between the germline ends. The CDR3 is 13 amino acids. In DNA, the CDR3 is TGTGCCAGCAGTTACTCGAATCCCCACATTCAGTACTTC. Its translation: CASSYSNPHIQYF.

This clone has only one observation. The chain combines TRBV28 with TRBJ2-3; a possible D gene is TRBD1 (5 bases). Germline V gives CDR1 MDHEN, CDR2 SYDVKM. Between the trimmed V and J ends, which lost 4 bases and 3 bases, there was a span of 20 bases. This CDR3 contains 17 residues. The CDR3 sequence is CASSSRTRTGATDTQYF. The DNA for the CDR3 is TGTGCCAGCAGTTCCAGGACCCGTACTGGGGCTACAGATACGCAGTATTTT.

As regards this clone: Distinct nucleotide sequences in the sample also encode this CDR3. The CDR3 protein is CASSSTGGGYGYTF. DNA for the CDR3: TGTGCCAGCAGTTCCACGGGGGGCGGGTATGGCTACACCTTC. J is TRBJ1-2 and V is TRBV2; a weak D match, TRBD1 (6 bases). CDR3 size: 14 residues. V lost 5 bases and J lost 5, with 15 bases in between. Germline V CDR1 and CDR2: SNHLY, FYNNEI.

This CDR3 reads CASSEGSGPNGYTF. The CDR3 DNA sequence: TGTGCCAGCAGTGAGGGGTCGGGGCCTAATGGCTACACCTTC. This chain connects TRBV6-1 to TRBJ1-2; the D gene is possibly TRBD1 (5 bases). The CDR3 consists of 14 residues. V lost 3 bases to trimming and J lost 6 bases, with 14 bases between them. Germline assignment: CDR1 MNHNS and CDR2 SASEGT.

The J gene is TRBJ1-2, the V gene TRBV12-3 or TRBV12-4; a weak D match, TRBD1 (5 bases). V lost 7 bases to trimming and J lost 8 bases, with 14 bases between them. The CDR3 contains 12 residues. For the CDR3, the DNA is TGTGCCAGCACATCGGGACCAGAAGGCTACACCTTC. This translates into CASTSGPEGYTF.

The rearrangement joins TRBV19 to TRBJ2-2; TRBD1 is a possible D gene (5 bases). CDR1 LNHDA and CDR2 SQIVND come from the germline V gene (reference sequence). Trimming shortened V by 1 base and J by 0 bases, and 12 bases separated the two germline ends. This CDR3 has 17 residues. The CDR3 coding sequence is TGTGCCAGTAGTATAGGTCAGGGCGGCTCGAACACCGGGGAGCTGTTTTTT. Translation gives CASSIGQGGSNTGELFF.

This chain links TRBV6-5 with TRBJ2-4; D may be TRBD1 (5 bases). CDR1 and CDR2 from the germline V gene are MNHEY and SVGAGI. Trimming pared 2 bases from V and 6 bases from J, leaving 11 bases between. The CDR3 totals 14 residues. The CDR3 nucleotides are TGTGCCAGCAGTTACCGCAGGGAAGGAAACATTCAGTACTTC. Its protein product is CASSYRREGNIQYF.

This clone was recorded once. The V and J genes are TRBV2 and TRBJ2-7, with D perhaps being TRBD1 or TRBD2 (5 bases each). There are 15 residues in the CDR3. Between the trimmed V and J ends, which lost 7 bases and 0 bases, there was a span of 16 bases. Germline V gene sequence: CDR1 SNHLY, CDR2 FYNNEI. The CDR3 sequence is CASNPGTGSSYEQYV. For the CDR3, the DNA is TGTGCCAGCAATCCCGGGACGGGGAGCTCCTACGAGCAGTACGTC.

This clone came up once. The rearrangement links TRBV24-1 to TRBJ1-5; 12 nucleotides agree with TRBD1. Looked up from germline, CDR1 is KGHDR and CDR2 is SFDVKD. V shed 3 bases and J 6 bases; nucleotides not matched to a gene: 5. There are 16 residues in the CDR3. The CDR3 nucleotides read TGTGCCACCAGTGATCCGGGACAGGGGGCCGGTCAGCCCCAGCATTTT. Translation gives CATSDPGQGAGQPQHF.